The rows below give T cell receptor beta chains drawn from one sample of a study of cytomegalovirus exposure and HLA in healthy donors. Data came from immunoSEQ multiplex PCR; TCRdb stores just in-frame clones and leaves some out. The data show approximately 170,000 clones, with approximately 77% seen just once and approximately 1.5% held by the top ten. The specimen sequenced was PBMCs. Receptors were obtained from a male donor in good health and CMV-seronegative. The CDR3 runs from the conserved cysteine through the conserved F or W. The D gene is left open where the match is weak. The size of a clone is reported for some rows only, either as once, few or many, or as a class for expanded clones.

j_gene | v_gene | abundance | d_gene | CDR3nt | CDR3aa
TRBJ1-5 | TRBV28 | - | - | TGTGCCAGCAGTTCACCAGGGGTTCCTCAGCCCCAGCATTTT | CASSSPGVPQPQHF
TRBJ1-1 | TRBV4-3 | - | - | TGCGCCAGCAGCCGGGAGGAGGGTTCTAACACTGAAGCTTTCTTT | CASSREEGSNTEAFF
TRBJ1-1 | TRBV18 | - | TRBD1 | TGTGCCAGCTCCCTTAGACAGGGGGCAGACACTGAAGCTTTCTTT | CASSLRQGADTEAFF
TRBJ1-3 | TRBV4-1 | - | - | TGCGCCAGCAGCCAAGATTTGAACTTCCACTCTGGAAACACCATATATTTT | CASSQDLNFHSGNTIYF
TRBJ1-2 | TRBV5-1 | - | TRBD1 | TGCGCCAGCAGCTTGGAGGGACAGGCTTATGGCTACACCTTC | CASSLEGQAYGYTF
TRBJ1-1 | TRBV7-6 | - | - | TGTGCCAGCAGCCCGCGACAGACCACTGAAGCTTTCTTT | CASSPRQTTEAFF
TRBJ2-3 | TRBV19 | - | - | TGTGCCAGTAAGGGAGCGCCAAATTCAGATACGCAGTATTTT | CASKGAPNSDTQYF
TRBJ1-1 | TRBV7-2 | - | - | TGTGCCAGCAGCCGACAGGTGAACACTGAAGCTTTCTTT | CASSRQVNTEAFF
TRBJ2-2 | TRBV7-9 | - | - | TGTTCCAGCAGCTCGGAGGAGCGGACCGGGGAGCTGTTTTTT | CSSSSEERTGELFF
TRBJ2-7 | TRBV2 | - | TRBD1 | TGTGCCAGCAGTGTGAAACAGGGGGCCATCTACGAGCAGTACTTC | CASSVKQGAIYEQYF
TRBJ2-5 | TRBV18 | - | TRBD1 | TGTGCCAGCTCACCGAAACAGGGGGAGCAGTACTTC | CASSPKQGEQYF
TRBJ2-7 | TRBV28 | - | TRBD1 | TGTGCCAGCAGTACCCTTGGACAGGGCTACGAGCAGTACTTC | CASSTLGQGYEQYF
TRBJ2-1 | TRBV7-3 | - | TRBD2 | TGTGCCAGCAGCTTAACCTCGGGACTAGCGGTTTTCAATGAGCAGTTCTTC | CASSLTSGLAVFNEQFF
TRBJ1-2 | TRBV28 | few | - | TGTGCCAGCTTCCAGGGTGGGGGCGTCGAGAGCTATGGCTACACCTTC | CASFQGGGVESYGYTF
TRBJ1-5 | TRBV2 | - | TRBD1 | TGTGCCAGCAGTCCCGGACAGGGGGGTTCTTTT | CASSPGQGGSF
TRBJ2-3 | TRBV30 | - | - | TGTGCCTGGATGGAGGGACGTGGGAGAGATACGCAGTATTTT | CAWMEGRGRDTQYF
TRBJ2-5 | TRBV4-1 | - | - | TGCGCCAGCCCCAAGAAATATAGCCAAGAGACCCAGTACTTC | CASPKKYSQETQYF
TRBJ2-2 | TRBV30 | - | TRBD1 | TGTGCCTGGTCGGAGGGGACAGGGCCACTCCGGGGGGAGCTGTTTTTT | CAWSEGTGPLRGELFF
TRBJ1-5 | TRBV6-5 | - | TRBD1 | TGTGCCAGCAGTGCAGGGGGGACAGGGGCTCAGCCCCAGCATTTT | CASSAGGTGAQPQHF
TRBJ2-7 | TRBV6-6 | - | TRBD1 | TGTGCCAGCAGTTACTACAGGGGCTACTACGAGCAGTACTTC | CASSYYRGYYEQYF
TRBJ2-3 | TRBV21-1 | - | - | TGTGCCAGCAGCAAGCGGCGGATACGCACAGATACGCAGTATTTT | CASSKRRIRTDTQYF
TRBJ2-5 | TRBV5-1 | - | TRBD2 | TGCGCCAGCTCCCGTTTACTAGCGGACGAAGAGACCCAGTACTTC | CASSRLLADEETQYF
TRBJ1-2 | TRBV4-2 | - | - | TGTGCCAGCAGCCAACAGGACACAAATGGCTACACCTTC | CASSQQDTNGYTF
TRBJ1-4 | TRBV7-2 | - | TRBD1 | TGTGCCAGCAGCTCAGGACAGGTGGGCGAAAAACTGTTTTTT | CASSSGQVGEKLFF
TRBJ2-7 | TRBV6-7 | - | - | TGTGCCAGCAGCCCCATCGTCGGGGCCCCAGGGGACGAGCAGTACTTC | CASSPIVGAPGDEQYF
TRBJ2-6 | TRBV6-1 | - | - | TGTGCCAGCAGCCAATCTGGGGCCAACGTCCTGACTTTC | CASSQSGANVLTF
TRBJ2-1 | TRBV28 | - | TRBD2 | TGTGCCAGCAGTACCTCCCCAAAAAGCGGGAGGGTTCACAATGAGCAGTTCTTC | CASSTSPKSGRVHNEQFF
TRBJ1-2 | TRBV28 | - | - | TGTGCCAGCAGTTTCCCCAGGGGTATCGACTATGGCTACACCTTC | CASSFPRGIDYGYTF
TRBJ1-2 | TRBV20-1 | - | - | TGCAGTGCTAGCGCCTCGCGGGGCTACACCTTC | CSASASRGYTF
TRBJ2-3 | TRBV27 | - | - | TGTGCCAGCAGCCCCGAACTTAACACAGATACGCAGTATTTT | CASSPELNTDTQYF